This T cell receptor (beta chain) was found in a study of blood T cell repertoires in COVID-19. Data came from immunoSEQ multiplex PCR; TCRdb stores just in-frame clones and leaves some out. The table records roughly 60,000 clones, roughly 88% of them present only once. The CDR3 is made up of 15 amino acids. V dropped 2 bases and J dropped 4; count of bases not matched to a gene: 8. Germline V gives CDR1 SGHDT, CDR2 YYEEEE. The V call is TRBV5-6, the J call TRBJ1-2; 7 nucleotides line up with TRBD1. Specimen: peripheral blood. The origin of this receptor is a man between 45 and 60 years old with active COVID-19. CDR3 DNA: TGTGCCAGCAGCTTAGGAACAGGGGTACCCTATGGCTACACCTTC. It codes for CASSLGTGVPYGYTF.